The 2 T cell receptor beta chains reported below all come from one sample, sequenced in a study of beta chain features in type 1 diabetes. Expressed TCRB transcripts were sequenced after all isolated RNA was converted to cDNA. Profiling relied on immunoSEQ multiplex PCR, and the TCRdb table lists in-frame clones only, not all of them. The table includes more than 150,000 clones, about 13% detected once. The sample consisted of central memory CD4+ T cells from blood. The receptors originated from a woman aged 18-29 years in good health.

On this clone: Distinct nucleotide sequences in the sample also encode this CDR3. The rearrangement joins TRBV18 to TRBJ1-2; possible D gene TRBD1, 5 bases. V lost 6 bases and J 2 bases, leaving 13 bases between the germline ends. The CDR3 is 14 residues long. CDR1 and CDR2 (germline): KGHSH, LQKENI. CDR3 sequence: CASSPTGGNYGYTF. The CDR3 DNA reads as TGTGCCAGCTCGCCCACGGGGGGGAACTATGGCTACACCTTC.

This clone was seen a few times. This chain's CDR3 is CASKEGLSADTQYF. DNA for the CDR3: TGTGCCAGCAAGGAGGGACTGAGCGCAGATACGCAGTATTTT. V gene TRBV6-5 combines with J gene TRBJ2-3; tentative D call: TRBD2 (6 bases). The germline V gene encodes CDR1 MNHEY and CDR2 SVGAGI. Trimming removed 7 bases from V and 4 bases from J, with 15 bases in between. This CDR3 is built from 14 residues.